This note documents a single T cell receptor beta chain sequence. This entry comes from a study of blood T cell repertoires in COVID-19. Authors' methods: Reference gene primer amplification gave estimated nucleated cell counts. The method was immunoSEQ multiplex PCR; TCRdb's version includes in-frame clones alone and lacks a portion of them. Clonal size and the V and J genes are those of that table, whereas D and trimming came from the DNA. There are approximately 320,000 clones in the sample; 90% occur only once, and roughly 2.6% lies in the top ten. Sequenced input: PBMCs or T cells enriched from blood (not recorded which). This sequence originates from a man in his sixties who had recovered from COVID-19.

The CDR3 DNA reads as TGTGCCAGCAGCCGGGACAGGCAAAAAGCTTTCTTT. The encoded protein is CASSRDRQKAFF. This rearrangement joins TRBV7-8 to TRBJ1-1; TRBD1 aligns across 8 bases. V dropped 5 bases and J dropped 9; count of bases not matched to a gene: 5. CDR1 and CDR2 (germline): SGHVS, FQNEAQ. This CDR3 contains 12 residues.